This is a list of T cell receptor beta chains from one sample in a study of cytomegalovirus exposure and HLA in healthy donors. The table came from immunoSEQ multiplex PCR; TCRdb's copy has only in-frame clones and leaves some out. The sample lists approximately 110,000 clones, approximately 70% occurring once. Sequencing was performed on PBMCs. The receptors stem from a man younger than 40 in good health and CMV-seropositive. The CDR3 runs from the conserved cysteine through the conserved F or W. The D gene is left open where the match is weak.

J: TRBJ2-3
V: TRBV6-5
D: -
CDR3: CASSSVQGPDTQYF

J: TRBJ1-5
V: TRBV9
D: TRBD1
CDR3: CASSAGQGAYQPQHF

J: TRBJ1-2
V: TRBV6-5
D: -
CDR3: CASSYRQAPNYGYTF

J: TRBJ2-7
V: TRBV7-6
D: TRBD2
CDR3: CASSLVGGGPGEQYF

J: TRBJ1-6
V: TRBV6-5
D: TRBD1
CDR3: CASSYITGADSPLHF

J: TRBJ2-5
V: TRBV6-5
D: TRBD1
CDR3: CASRLGTGLAETQYF

J: TRBJ2-1
V: TRBV4-3
D: TRBD2
CDR3: CASSQRLAGGPFNEQFF

J: TRBJ1-1
V: TRBV29-1
D: TRBD1
CDR3: CSVGGTGGHPLNTEAFF

J: TRBJ2-7
V: TRBV7-8
D: TRBD1
CDR3: CASSLQGRGPGSYEQYF

J: TRBJ2-5
V: TRBV28
D: -
CDR3: CASSPSASAVGETQYF

J: TRBJ2-5
V: TRBV4-2
D: TRBD2
CDR3: CASSSGGAQETQYF

J: TRBJ1-1
V: TRBV29-1
D: TRBD1
CDR3: CSVLIRPPSGTGTSVEAFF

J: TRBJ2-1
V: TRBV2
D: TRBD2
CDR3: CASSLVPLTSGGVNEQFF

J: TRBJ1-1
V: TRBV16
D: -
CDR3: CASSPRGTEAFF

J: TRBJ2-7
V: TRBV5-3
D: TRBD1
CDR3: CARSQDREGYEQYF

J: TRBJ1-1
V: TRBV25-1
D: -
CDR3: CASIQGTEAFF

J: TRBJ2-5
V: TRBV12-5
D: TRBD2
CDR3: CASGSPAGAETQYF

J: TRBJ1-1
V: TRBV18
D: -
CDR3: CASSPKGLNTEAFF

J: TRBJ1-2
V: TRBV12-5
D: TRBD1
CDR3: CASGPTGTGVYGYTF

J: TRBJ1-1
V: TRBV19
D: TRBD1
CDR3: CASSIRQGQDGDTEAFF

J: TRBJ2-1
V: TRBV6-6
D: TRBD2
CDR3: CASTFSGTNEQFF

J: TRBJ1-5
V: TRBV4-2
D: TRBD1
CDR3: CASSQAGEGQEGSQPQHF

J: TRBJ1-2
V: TRBV12-5
D: -
CDR3: CASGLASQGNGYTF

J: TRBJ2-1
V: TRBV5-1
D: TRBD2
CDR3: CASGILAGNEQFF

J: TRBJ2-5
V: TRBV7-2
D: -
CDR3: CASSFHGGHEGETQYF

J: TRBJ1-1
V: TRBV29-1
D: TRBD1
CDR3: CSVVGQGNTEAFF

J: TRBJ2-4
V: TRBV13
D: TRBD2
CDR3: CASSHGGGAKNIQYF

J: TRBJ1-5
V: TRBV5-5
D: -
CDR3: CASSLRFGQDNQPQHF

J: TRBJ2-1
V: TRBV7-3
D: TRBD2
CDR3: CASSLGGGANEQFF

J: TRBJ2-7
V: TRBV4-1
D: -
CDR3: CASSQLGQGPYEQYF

J: TRBJ2-1
V: TRBV2
D: -
CDR3: CASSGLDSYNEQFF

J: TRBJ2-7
V: TRBV11-2
D: TRBD1
CDR3: CASSLVRSWTGGYEQYF

J: TRBJ1-1
V: TRBV12-5
D: TRBD1
CDR3: CASGPGQGRSDTEAFF

J: TRBJ1-3
V: TRBV5-6
D: -
CDR3: CASSLGLLPIEGNTIYF

J: TRBJ2-3
V: TRBV7-8
D: TRBD2
CDR3: CASSPGRLAGGPGTDTQYF

J: TRBJ2-1
V: TRBV6-5
D: TRBD1
CDR3: CASSYGQGYEQFF

J: TRBJ1-1
V: TRBV5-4
D: -
CDR3: CASSRDRRGSEAFF

J: TRBJ2-3
V: TRBV7-8
D: TRBD2
CDR3: CASSLVGGSTDTQYF

J: TRBJ1-6
V: TRBV2
D: -
CDR3: CASSERVRDNSPLHF

J: TRBJ1-1
V: TRBV27
D: -
CDR3: CASSLGAAGEGAEAFF

J: TRBJ1-1
V: TRBV10-1
D: -
CDR3: CASSESSGGDLNTEAFF

J: TRBJ2-7
V: TRBV30
D: -
CDR3: CAWSVGARYEQYF

J: TRBJ2-7
V: TRBV9
D: -
CDR3: CASSEGAGLGGHEQYF

J: TRBJ1-1
V: TRBV28
D: -
CDR3: CASSLLGRLTEAFF

J: -
V: TRBV7-2
D: -
CDR3: CASSLGAGIFYEQYF

J: TRBJ1-1
V: TRBV29-1
D: TRBD1
CDR3: CSGTQTGGTEAFF

J: TRBJ1-6
V: TRBV18
D: -
CDR3: CASSPSRSSYNSPLHF

J: TRBJ1-2
V: TRBV6-6
D: -
CDR3: CASHGGGWNYGYTF

J: TRBJ2-1
V: TRBV28
D: -
CDR3: CASRPADRSSYNEQFF